This TCR beta chain originates from a study of cytomegalovirus exposure and HLA in healthy donors (dated by TCRdb to 2016 to 2017). Broadly, across the study: An earlier analysis of some 550 of the donors reported roughly 300 Gb of sequence data and about 100 million unique TCR beta sequences from about 179 million T cells. Every repertoire in the discovery cohort had been generated on one and the same sequencing platform. Alongside the repertoire data, information on donor age, sex, ethnicity and CMV serostatus was compiled. A later analysis re-examined previously published TCR beta repertoires from just over 650 donors and added high-resolution HLA genotyping to investigate patterns of TCR occurrence. The number of typed donors differed by locus: about 620-640 for A, B, C, DRB1 and DQB1; 500 to 550 for DQA1; some 590 for DPA1; and 400 to 480 for DPB1. The study aimed to test whether signatures of past pathogen exposure could be identified by cataloging public T cell receptors. Rather than using new phenotypic data, the later analysis identified candidate immune exposures from TCR beta sequences and from how often those sequences occurred across donors. Of the approximately 400 genotyped donors, approximately 82% fell in the genetic ancestry cluster associated with self-reported Caucasian donors. In a later genetic analysis, genome-wide SNP genotypes for about 55% of the 666 donors were used, and that subset was treated as a discovery cohort. An earlier analysis of approximately 580 of the donors used high-throughput TCR beta sequencing to judge whether each TCR beta V gene segment behaved as functional or pseudogenic. Four or five DR-DQ haplotypes were handled as single units for association and clustering because linkage in the cohort was strong. An early release that covered about 640 HLA-typed donors contained 300 to 350 gigabases of sequencing data and tens of millions of unique TCR sequences. Class I and class II HLA loci were covered by the typing at four-digit resolution. A separate validation cohort of more than 100 different subjects was used in addition to the 666-subject first cohort. To predict cytomegalovirus infection status, the study brought together high-throughput TCR immunosequencing, statistical association of individual TCRs with disease status, and machine learning. The T cell repertoires of 670 or so subjects were profiled by immunosequencing and related to cytomegalovirus serostatus. Across approximately 420 genotyped donors of the cohort, an average of roughly 250,000 unique TCR beta nucleotide sequences per donor were sequenced, and 15% to 20% of those sequences were non-productive.

In total, roughly 670 healthy bone marrow donors made up the cohort. Cohort members were all nominally healthy when sampled, although unrecorded immune exposures were likely present. The donor was CMV seropositive and belonged to the group of 250 to 300 seropositive cohort members. A peripheral blood sample was collected from each donor, and TCR beta sequencing was performed on peripheral blood mononuclear cells. Genomic DNA was extracted from the blood cell samples with the Qiagen DNeasy Blood Extraction Kit. The germline V gene yields MDHEN for CDR1 and SYDVKM for CDR2. The junction carries 17 bases between V and J, which are trimmed by 5 bases and 6 bases respectively. From cysteine to phenylalanine, the CDR3 is 15 amino acids long. Just CDR3 DNA is preserved here, 45 bases in frame from base 1. The paper as a whole reports these results and caveats: A later analysis found that HLA-associated TCR beta chains were more clonally expanded and had lower generation probabilities than equally common non-associated chains. Linkage disequilibrium might explain the correlated functional status among segregating V segments, but an unknown experimental factor could not be excluded. In a later analysis, the rate of TCR association differed among HLA loci, with DRB1 alleles having the most associated TCRs and HLA-C alleles having the fewest. In a later genetic analysis, a missense DCLRE1C variant was associated with V-gene and J-gene trimming of TCR beta chains, and the association was replicated in an independent cohort. In vitro tests confirmed that a few of the cytomegalovirus-associated TCR beta chains recognize cytomegalovirus antigens. Because counts were too low, roughly 16 rarely observed V segments, including chromosome 9 orphons, were excluded from the earlier analysis of some 540 of the donors. According to a later analysis, parvovirus B19, influenza, CMV and Epstein-Barr virus appeared linked to several top co-occurrence clusters. This cohort had only TCR beta chains sequenced, and the lack of alpha or paired-chain data limited which features could be detected. Because the 87-base-pair reads could not distinguish some IMGT-functional V segments, including TRBV6-2 and TRBV6-3, those segments were excluded. A later analysis found that most CMV-associated TCR beta chains appeared HLA-restricted, with HLA associations seemingly driven largely by CMV exposure. Roughly uniform sequencing depth across donors was assumed in presence/absence analyses, although this assumption may not hold. A group of highly shared sequence variants was considered likely to be a technical artifact of the sequencing pipeline. In an earlier analysis of 500 to 650 of the donors, most TCR beta V segments appeared in productive rearrangements about 90% or about 30% of the time, broadly matching IMGT annotations. CMV serostatus was the only immune exposure information available for the cohort. The study listed 164 TCR beta chains as associated with cytomegalovirus. When HLA alleles, especially DR and DQ, strongly co-occurred, attributing TCR associations to individual alleles was difficult. According to the authors, the approach could potentially be generalized to other disease states and immunological phenotypes. Compared with the roughly 600-donor mean, donors in an Asian-associated ancestry cluster had fewer N-insertions in productive TCRs, according to a later genetic analysis. A later analysis associated 16,951 TCR beta sequences with specific HLA alleles at a false discovery rate of 0.05. Because HLA typing was unavailable for some donors at each locus, only the typed subset was used in association tests. A further reported finding was that TCR beta sequences accurately predicted the HLA-A and HLA-B alleles for most subjects in the first cohort. Cytomegalovirus status was reported to be diagnosed by the classifier with high specificity and sensitivity in both the original and validation cohorts. Most TCR sequences were observed very rarely across donors, whereas some public TCRs were present in many individuals.

Library prep was done by the immunoSEQ multiplex PCR assay. For the multiplex PCR, a mixture combining 60 forward primers for TCR Vbeta segments and 13 reverse primers for TCR Jbeta segments was used. The CDR3 region of rearranged TCR beta genes was amplified from genomic DNA with a multiplex PCR assay. The Illumina HiSeq System was used to sequence the amplified TCR beta libraries as 87-base-pair reads. Processing in the source paper ran as follows. Across the roughly 700 repertoires, a later analysis counted approximately 83 million unique TCR beta chains, some 11 million of which were shared by at least two donors. Raw reads were error-corrected and collapsed into unique sequences with a nearest-neighbor algorithm that merged closely related sequences to remove PCR and sequencing errors. To assign V, D and J gene segments, CDR3 sequences were aligned to IMGT reference sequences. Each retained sequence needed at least a six-nucleotide match to both a V gene segment and a J gene segment. A rearrangement was called productive if the CDR3 had no stop codons and remained in frame with V and J, and every other rearrangement was called non-productive. CDR3 was defined by IMGT convention, running from the second conserved V-encoded cysteine to the conserved J-encoded phenylalanine. The earlier analysis of roughly 590 of the donors excluded any sequence lacking an unambiguous match to a single V gene segment. An earlier analysis of around 600 of the donors classified V segments as functional when productive rearrangements were above 56.7% and as segregating when the standard deviation between donors was above 5%. A statistical classification framework was built to diagnose cytomegalovirus status from the catalog of TCR beta chain sequences. In a later analysis, V and J genes were assigned by comparing TCR nucleotide sequences against IMGT/GENE-DB human TR gene sequences. A later analysis assigned CDR3 sequences and most-parsimonious VDJ recombination scenarios with the TCRdist pipeline. In a later analysis, every TCR beta chain was defined by the combination of its CDR3 amino acid sequence and its V-gene family, and reads without a unique V-gene family were dropped. A later analysis removed 500 to 600 highly shared, low-generation-probability nucleotide sequences to deal with suspected cross-contamination and a sequencing artifact. For each public chain, a later analysis derived a clonal expansion index from normalized ranks of inferred template counts within each repertoire. In a later analysis, generation probabilities were computed using a VDJ recombination model fitted to out-of-frame rearrangements, and the results were checked against IGoR. Hypergeometric tests were used in a later analysis to score TCR-TCR, TCR-HLA and TCR-CMV co-occurrence, with a repertoire-size bias correction applied to the TCR pairs. To estimate false discovery rates, a later analysis permuted the HLA or CMV assignments 20 times. In a later analysis, co-occurring TCRs were grouped with DBSCAN, and TCRdist sequence similarity was added when clustering was performed within HLA-allele-positive subsets. Repertoires with fewer than 30,000 or more than 120,000 public chains were left out of co-occurrence clustering, as were a handful of repertoires with anomalous nucleotide sharing. What TCRdb holds here is the immuneACCESS table cut down to in-frame rearrangements. Part of the clones is not present; checked against another copy, under half of the missing clones reflect an unresolved V gene, and the others are unexplained. V and J calls and clone size are copied from that table; D and trimming were computed from the DNA. For this sample the table gives 160,000 or so clones, of which more than 60% were detected only once. The ten largest clonotypes hold 7% of the sample.

About this clone: This receptor's antigen is unknown. Base qualities were left out, and no much larger clone turns up one base away.

Here the chain combines TRBV28 and TRBJ2-4; perhaps TRBD1 is the D gene, with 6 bases matching. This TCR derives from a woman aged 40 to 55 in good health and CMV-seropositive. The sample consisted of PBMCs. The CDR3 region has the sequence CASSEPGEFRNIQYF. The DNA is as follows: TGTGCCAGCAGTGAGCCAGGGGAATTCCGAAACATTCAGTACTTC.